The 25 T cell receptor beta chains below come from one sample, sequenced in a study of tumor and adjacent non-tumor tissue in lung cancer. TCRbeta libraries were built with three rounds of nested PCR, modified from ARM-PCR. TCRdb used MiXCR to reprocess the multiplex PCR reads, holding one entry per CDR3 protein. Of just over 200,000 distinct CDR3 sequences in the sample, 60% to 85% were seen once. No cell sorting was done before RNA was extracted from the tissue. The sample taken for sequencing was lung tumor tissue. The receptors were sampled from a man aged 55 to 70 with non-small cell lung cancer.

This clonotype was counted ten times or more. The rearrangement links TRBV11-1 to TRBJ1-1; D may be TRBD1 (5 bases). Trimming left V 0 bases short and J 1 base short, with 12 bases between. Germline loops: CDR1 SGHAT, CDR2 FQDESV (reference sequence). This CDR3 comprises 16 residues. CDR3 bases: TGTGCCAGCAGCTTAGCGGGACGGGGGAAGAACACTGAAGCTTTCTTT. As protein: CASSLAGRGKNTEAFF.

This chain links TRBV14 with TRBJ2-5; D ambiguous. Per germline, CDR1 SGHDN and CDR2 FVKESK. The germline V and J ends were trimmed by 0 bases and 5 bases, with 13 bases remaining between them. CDR3 length equals 15 residues. The CDR3 DNA sequence: TGTGCCAGCAGCCAAGATCGTGGGAAACGGGAGACCCAGTACTTC. This gives the protein CASSQDRGKRETQYF.

The CDR3 here is CASSLTEGSTLHF. As DNA, the CDR3 is TGTGCCAGCAGCTTAACTGAAGGATCAACCCTCCACTTT. The chain has TRBV5-4 and TRBJ1-6; D uncertain. This CDR3 is built from 13 residues. Germline V lookup: CDR1 SGHNT, CDR2 YYREEE (reference sequence). Trimming took off 2 bases at V and 14 bases at J, with 14 bases between the two ends.

This clonotype was recorded many times. The V gene is TRBV29-1, the J gene TRBJ1-2, with TRBD1 identical over 10 bases. The germline V gene has CDR1 SQVTM and CDR2 ANQGSEA. The CDR3 spans 14 residues. Trimming at V came to 3 bases and at J to 2 bases, leaving 3 bases not matched to a gene. CDR3 amino acids: CSVDETGGNYGYTF. The DNA for the CDR3 is TGCAGCGTTGATGAGACAGGGGGCAACTATGGCTACACCTTC.

The gene calls are TRBV5-5 and TRBJ2-3; tentative D call: TRBD2 (6 bases). The CDR3 totals 15 residues. Looked up from germline, CDR1 is SGHKS and CDR2 is YYEKEE (reference sequence). The V end was cut by 4 bases, the J end by 6 bases, with 18 bases between. CDR3 residues: CASSLWGELMDTQYF. In nucleotides, the CDR3 is TGTGCCAGCAGCCTGTGGGGGGAGTTGATGGATACGCAGTATTTT.

This clonotype was seen once. This may be a read error, as it is one base from a much larger clone. The V call is TRBV20-1, the J call TRBJ1-1; D is unclear. This CDR3 comprises 13 residues. In germline, CDR1 is DFQATT, CDR2 SNEGSKA (reference sequence). V dropped 3 bases and J dropped 6 bases, with 14 bases sitting between them. The CDR3 here is CSASLPVVSEAFF. The CDR3 nucleotides are TGCAGTGCTAGTTTACCAGTAGTCTCTGAAGCTTTCTTT.

The chain recombines TRBV9 with TRBJ2-3; 10 bases align to TRBD2. The CDR3 length is 13 residues. Germline V gene data show CDR1 as SGDLS and CDR2 as YYNGEE. After removal of 4 bases from V and 7 bases from J, the junction contained 3 bases not matched to a gene. CDR3 nucleotide sequence: TGTGCCAGCAGCCTAGCGGGAGTGAATACGCAGTATTTT. It is translated as CASSLAGVNTQYF.

Notes on this clonotype: This may arise from a read error, as a much more abundant clone is one base away. This CDR3 is missing its conserved last phenylalanine or tryptophan, likely due to a read error. The chain links TRBV12-3 or TRBV12-4 to TRBJ2-3, with 10 nucleotides matching TRBD2. The CDR3 length is 15 residues. J was trimmed by 1 base and V by 6 bases; bases with no gene match: 4. The CDR3 loop is CASRTGTSGTDTQYL. CDR3 coding DNA: TGTGCCAGCAGAACCGGGACTAGCGGCACAGATACGCAGTATCTT.

This clonotype was found once. The chain joins TRBV20-1 to TRBJ2-5, with 7 bases that match TRBD2. J lost 5 bases, V lost 3 bases, and 12 bases had no gene match. The germline CDR1 and CDR2 sequences are DFQATT and SNEGSKA (reference sequence). The CDR3 loop spans 15 amino acids. For the CDR3, the DNA is TGCAGTGCTAGTGCATTGGGGGGGGTTGAGGAGACCCAGTACTTC. Its translation: CSASALGGVEETQYF.

The V gene is TRBV6-5, the J gene TRBJ1-1; D gene unclear. Trimming removed 2 bases from V and 0 bases from J, with 16 bases in between. The CDR3 contains 17 residues. Germline CDR1 and CDR2: MNHEY and SVGAGI. The CDR3 loop is CASSYLPLESLNTEAFF. DNA for the CDR3: TGTGCCAGCAGTTACCTACCTCTGGAGAGTCTGAACACTGAAGCTTTCTTT.

For this clonotype: Mismatch with germline at one junction end may stem from a read error. This chain joins TRBV7-8 and TRBJ2-1; possibly TRBD2 for D (5 bases). The CDR3 has 15 amino acids. Germline assignment: CDR1 SGHVS and CDR2 FQNEAQ. The CDR3 DNA sequence: TGTGCCAGCAGCTTAATACGGGGTTCCTACAATGAGCAGCTCTTC. Protein product: CASSLIRGSYNEQLF.

Notes on this clonotype: The limits of the CDR3 on the DNA are not certain, so only TCRdb's listed CDR3 is given. This chain uses TRBV6-1 with TRBJ1-5; the table names TRBD1, a call not compared with the DNA. Germline-derived CDR1 and CDR2 are MNHNS and SASEGT. The CDR3 length is 18 residues, termini included. CDR3 amino acids: CACSVGPGTGYSNQPQHF.

This chain uses TRBV10-3 with TRBJ2-3; 10 bases align to TRBD2. The CDR3 is made up of 13 amino acids. Germline V gene sequence: CDR1 ENHRY, CDR2 SYGVKD. The junction had 4 bases not matched to a gene; V was cut back by 6 bases and J by 7 bases. The CDR3 here is CAIRLAGFNTQYF. CDR3 in DNA: TGTGCCATCAGACTAGCGGGATTTAATACGCAGTATTTT.

The chain combines TRBV24-1 with TRBJ1-4; D is unresolved. Trimming pared 3 bases from V and 7 bases from J, leaving 17 bases between. Germline CDR1 KGHDR, CDR2 SFDVKD. This CDR3 region has 16 residues. The DNA of the CDR3 is TGTGCCACCAGTGATGGAGATACCGCAACCAGTGAAAAACTGTTTTTT. Its protein is CATSDGDTATSEKLFF.

The V call is TRBV4-2, the J call TRBJ2-7; 10 bases line up with TRBD2. CDR1 and CDR2 from the germline V gene are LGHNA and YNFKEQ. There are 14 residues in the CDR3. J was trimmed by 6 bases and V by 4 bases; bases with no gene match: 6. This CDR3 is CASSPSQREGEQYF. CDR3 DNA sequence: TGTGCCAGCAGCCCAAGTCAGCGGGAGGGCGAGCAGTACTTC.

This clonotype was detected only a few times. A junction end diverges from the germline sequence, so it may reflect a read error. CDR3 sequence (DNA): TGTGCCAGCAGCTTTTCTGGGACCGACCTCTCCAATGGGCAGTTCTTC. This codes for CASSFSGTDLSNGQFF. The gene calls are TRBV11-3 and TRBJ2-1, with D perhaps matching TRBD1 or TRBD2 (5 bases each). The CDR3 contains 16 residues. CDR1 and CDR2 from the germline V gene are SGHNT and YENEEA.

On this clonotype: A much larger clone lies a single base off, so this may be a read error. CDR3 nucleotide sequence: TGTGCCAACAGTTACTCGGCTAGCGGGACCCGCTCCTACAATGAGCAGTTCTTC. The encoded protein is CANSYSASGTRSYNEQFF. The genes are TRBV6-5 and TRBJ2-1; TRBD2 aligns across 9 bases. This CDR3 has 18 amino acids. Germline CDR1 and CDR2: MNHEY and SVGAGI.

The rearrangement uses TRBV5-6 and TRBJ1-2; D not certain. The V end lost 8 bases, the J end lost 2 bases, and 22 bases lay between the germline ends. Germline V gene data show CDR1 as SGHDT and CDR2 as YYEEEE. The length of the CDR3 is 16 residues. CDR3 protein: CARRLVHGSRNYGYTF. The DNA of the CDR3 is TGTGCCAGGAGATTGGTACATGGCTCCAGGAACTATGGCTACACCTTC.

By sample fraction, this clonotype is medium-sized. V and J are TRBV12-3 or TRBV12-4 and TRBJ1-5; 9 nucleotides agree with TRBD1. The trim removed 5 bases at V and 1 base at J, leaving 6 bases unmatched. This CDR3 region has 16 residues. The CDR3 here is CASSPLGTGSNQPQHF. The CDR3, as DNA: TGTGCCAGCAGTCCCCTCGGGACAGGGAGCAATCAGCCCCAGCATTTT.

As regards this clonotype: With a much larger clone just one base away, this may be a read error. The genes are TRBV20-1 and TRBJ2-7; TRBD1 or TRBD2 may be the D gene (5 bases each). The CDR3 has 11 amino acids. The V end was cut by 5 bases, the J end by 3 bases, with 8 bases between. From germline, CDR1 is DFQATT and CDR2 SNEGSKA (reference sequence). The CDR3 protein is CSAGTVYEQYF. CDR3 DNA: TGCAGTGCTGGGACCGTCTACGAGCAGTACTTC.

This clonotype came up a few times. J is TRBJ2-2 and V is TRBV12-3 or TRBV12-4; weak D call: TRBD1 (5 bases). The V gene lost 5 bases and the J gene lost 2 bases, with 9 bases spanning the gap. This CDR3 comprises 14 residues. The CDR3 bases are TGTGCCAGCAGTCCCGGACATAACACCGGGGAGCTGTTTTTT. Protein: CASSPGHNTGELFF.

The genes are TRBV6-2 or TRBV6-3 and TRBJ2-3; 7 bases match TRBD2. Germline CDR1 is MNHEY and CDR2 is SVGEGT. CDR3 size: 16 residues. V lost 2 bases and J lost 5; bases outside the gene matches: 10. This CDR3 reads CASSYGTIVLGDTQYF. CDR3 DNA sequence: TGTGCCAGCAGTTACGGGACTATCGTACTAGGAGATACGCAGTATTTT.

The gene calls are TRBV10-3 and TRBJ2-7, with D unresolved. Germline values: CDR1 ENHRY, CDR2 SYGVKD. This CDR3 has 15 amino acids. With 0 bases removed from V and 2 bases from J, the gap between germline ends came to 11 bases. The chain's CDR3 is CAISESNGQTYEQYF. In nucleotides, the CDR3 is TGTGCCATCAGTGAGTCTAACGGCCAAACCTACGAGCAGTACTTC.

This clonotype was seen just once. This may be a read error: a much more frequent sequence differs by one nucleotide. This chain connects TRBV12-3 or TRBV12-4 to TRBJ2-7; 12 bases are a match to TRBD2. The CDR3 extends over 15 amino acids. CDR3 protein: CASAYLAGGPYERYF. The CDR3 DNA sequence: TGTGCCAGCGCATACCTAGCGGGGGGGCCCTACGAGCGGTACTTC.

Only one count was recorded for this clonotype. A read error may produce the germline difference seen at one junction end. V is TRBV6-6 and J is TRBJ2-5, with a possible D match to TRBD1 (6 bases). CDR1 and CDR2 from the germline V gene are MNHNY and SVGAGI (reference sequence). This CDR3 has 14 amino acids. The CDR3 nucleotides read TGTGCCAGCAATTACTCCGGGACACAAGAGACCAAGTACTTC. It yields the protein CASNYSGTQETKYF.